This TCR beta chain was profiled in a study of blood T cell repertoires in COVID-19. Whole-study context: PBMCs, B-cell-depleted T cells, or T cells provided the cDNA or gDNA that made up the material.

TCRdb's table, derived via immunoSEQ multiplex PCR, lists solely in-frame clones and lacks some. The table lists over 90,000 clones, approximately 91% of them singletons. Comment on this clone: Other DNA sequences of this sample code for an identical CDR3.

Trimming took 3 bases from V and 5 from J; bases not matched to a gene: 0. Germline CDR1 reads LNHDA; CDR2 reads SQIVND (reference sequence). There are 13 residues in the CDR3. The clonotype comes from a man younger than 35 with acute or convalescent COVID-19. V usage is TRBV19 and J usage is TRBJ2-2, with 7 bases identical to TRBD2. Sequencing used peripheral blood. The CDR3 reads CASSMGGTGELFF. DNA for the CDR3: TGTGCCAGTAGTATGGGGGGGACCGGGGAGCTGTTTTTT.